A single T cell receptor (beta chain) is shown here with its context. 13 Jbeta primers and 60 Vbeta primers were used for the PCR. Profiling relied on immunoSEQ multiplex PCR, and the TCRdb table lists in-frame clones only, not all of them. The data contain 150,000 to 200,000 clones, approximately 82% of them seen just once; the ten biggest clones take up about 7.6%. V lost 2 bases, J lost 5 bases, and 13 bases lay in between. The germline V gene encodes CDR1 KGHSH and CDR2 LQKENI. CDR3 length: 14 residues. This entry comes from a study of cytomegalovirus exposure and HLA in healthy donors. Sequenced sample: PBMCs. This clonotype was obtained from a woman aged 40 to 50 in good health and CMV-seropositive. The genes are TRBV18 and TRBJ2-7, with D possibly TRBD1 on 6 matching bases. The chain's CDR3 is CASSPTTGFDEQYF. The DNA for the CDR3 is TGTGCCAGCTCACCAACCACAGGGTTTGACGAGCAGTACTTC.